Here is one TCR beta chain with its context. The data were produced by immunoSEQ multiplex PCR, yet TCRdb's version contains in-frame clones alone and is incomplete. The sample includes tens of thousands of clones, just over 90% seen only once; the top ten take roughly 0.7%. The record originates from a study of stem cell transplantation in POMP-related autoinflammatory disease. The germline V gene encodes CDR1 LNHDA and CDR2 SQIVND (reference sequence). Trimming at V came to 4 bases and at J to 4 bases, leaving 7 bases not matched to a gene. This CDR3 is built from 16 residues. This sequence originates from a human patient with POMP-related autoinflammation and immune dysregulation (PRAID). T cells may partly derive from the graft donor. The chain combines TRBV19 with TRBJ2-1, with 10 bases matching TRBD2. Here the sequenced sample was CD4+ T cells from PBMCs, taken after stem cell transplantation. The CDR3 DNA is TGTGCCAGTAGTACCAGGACTAGCGGTTCGTACAATGAGCAGTTCTTC. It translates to CASSTRTSGSYNEQFF. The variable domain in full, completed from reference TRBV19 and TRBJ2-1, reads DGGITQSPKYLFRKEGQNVTLSCEQNLNHDAMYWYRQDPGQGLRLIYYSQIVNDFQKGDIAEGYSVSREKKESFPLTVTSAQKNPTAFYLCASSTRTSGSYNEQFFGPGTRLTVL.